These 20 T cell receptor beta chains were all obtained from the same sample, sequenced in a study of OX40 agonist ivuxolimab in advanced cancers. Only in-frame clones appear in the TCRdb table, and some are missing; sequencing was by immunoSEQ multiplex PCR. The sample records 45,000 to 65,000 clones, 80% to 95% being singletons. The specimen was CD4+ or CD8+ T cells sorted from blood, collected in a trial of the OX40 agonist ivuxolimab. All receptors come from an adult with an advanced solid tumor such as melanoma, head and neck, liver or kidney cancer.

The CDR3 protein is CASSLRQGWNTEAFF. CDR3 bases: TGTGCCAGCAGCTTAAGACAGGGTTGGAACACTGAAGCTTTCTTT. The chain recombines TRBV5-4 with TRBJ1-1, with TRBD1 matching over 7 bases. The V and J ends lost 2 bases and 1 base, in that order; junction bases with no gene match: 5. Germline CDR1 reads SGHNT; CDR2 reads YYREEE (reference sequence). This CDR3 has 15 amino acids.

This clone is labeled as medium-sized. This chain's CDR3 is CASSPAGEVVDEQYF. In DNA, the CDR3 is TGTGCCAGCAGTCCGGCAGGGGAGGTTGTGGACGAGCAGTACTTC. The chain employs TRBV2 and TRBJ2-7, with D perhaps TRBD1 or TRBD2 (6 bases each). V gave up 5 bases and J gave up 5 bases, with 19 bases separating them. The CDR3 totals 15 residues. Germline CDR1 and CDR2: SNHLY and FYNNEI.

The gene calls are TRBV19 and TRBJ2-7; D possibly corresponds to TRBD2 (6 bases). This CDR3 is 14 amino acids long. The germline V gene has CDR1 LNHDA and CDR2 SQIVND (reference sequence). V gave up 1 base and J gave up 3 bases, with 10 bases separating them. CDR3 DNA: TGTGCCAGTAGTATAGTGGGACTGAACTACGAGCAGTACTTC. Translating it yields CASSIVGLNYEQYF.

This chain's CDR3 is CASSLGYGNTEAFF. The CDR3 nucleotides are TGTGCCAGCAGCTTGGGGTACGGGAACACTGAAGCTTTCTTT. The chain employs TRBV5-8 and TRBJ1-1; D remains unclear. Germline lookup yields CDR1 SGHTS and CDR2 YDEGEE. This CDR3 contains 14 residues. The V end lost 0 bases, the J end lost 1 base, and 7 bases lay between the germline ends.

Here the CDR3 reads CASSPLTSGSLDEQFF. CDR3 DNA sequence: TGTGCCAGCAGCCCTCTGACTAGCGGGAGTCTCGATGAGCAGTTCTTC. The rearrangement joins TRBV7-9 to TRBJ2-1, with 12 bases fitting TRBD2. Germline-derived CDR1 and CDR2 are SEHNR and FQNEAQ (reference sequence). After removal of 5 bases from V and 8 bases from J, the junction contained 10 bases not matched to a gene. The CDR3 extends over 16 amino acids.

The J gene is TRBJ1-1, the V gene TRBV7-8; weak D call: TRBD1 (5 bases). Trimming cost V 2 bases and J 5 bases, with 12 bases left between them. CDR3 length: 14 residues. Looked up from germline, CDR1 is SGHVS and CDR2 is FQNEAQ. The CDR3 sequence: CASSLFQGATEAFF. The CDR3 DNA reads as TGTGCCAGCAGCTTATTTCAGGGAGCAACTGAAGCTTTCTTT.

The chain uses TRBV9 and TRBJ1-2; 9 nucleotides agree with TRBD1. Germline trimming cut 4 bases from V and 6 bases from J; bases unmatched to any gene: 13. Germline V gives CDR1 SGDLS, CDR2 YYNGEE. The CDR3 contains 16 residues. For the CDR3, the DNA is TGTGCCAGCAGCCGGACCGACGGGAGGGACAGGGATGGCTACACCTTC. Translating it yields CASSRTDGRDRDGYTF. Together with reference TRBV9 and TRBJ1-2, the CDR3 gives the full variable domain: DSGVTQTPKHLITATGQRVTLRCSPRSGDLSVYWYQQSLDQGLQFLIQYYNGEERAKGNILERFSAQQFPDLHSELNLSSLELGDSALYFCASSRTDGRDRDGYTFGSGTRLTVV.

The genes are TRBV6-4 and TRBJ2-3, with 10 bases fitting TRBD1. J gave up 6 bases and V 2 bases, and 5 bases lay outside the gene matches. Germline CDR1 MRHNA, CDR2 SNTAGT. This CDR3 is built from 15 residues. In DNA form, the CDR3 reads TGTGCCAGCAGTGACGCCGGGACAGGGGCCGATACGCAGTATTTT. Translation: CASSDAGTGADTQYF.

J is TRBJ1-1 and V is TRBV10-2; possible D gene TRBD1, 5 bases. This CDR3 is 13 amino acids long. Germline-derived CDR1 and CDR2 are WSHSY and SAAADI. V dropped 6 bases and J dropped 0 bases, with 8 bases sitting between them. The DNA of the CDR3 is TGCGCCAGCAGCACAGGAATGAACACTGAAGCTTTCTTT. Translating it yields CASSTGMNTEAFF.

V usage is TRBV7-8 and J usage is TRBJ1-2; tentative D call: TRBD1 (5 bases). Trimming cost V 5 bases and J 7 bases, with 17 bases left between them. The CDR3 has 14 amino acids. Germline loops: CDR1 SGHVS, CDR2 FQNEAQ. The DNA of the CDR3 is TGTGCCAGCAGCCTCCGCGTCGGGGGGGGTGGCTACACCTTC. It yields the protein CASSLRVGGGGYTF.

V and J are TRBV5-6 and TRBJ2-5, with D perhaps matching TRBD1 (5 bases). The DNA end lines up better with TRBJ2-7; the J call may be wrong. The germline V gene encodes CDR1 SGHDT and CDR2 YYEEEE. This CDR3 has 14 residues. The CDR3: CASSLPDNSYEQYF. As DNA, the CDR3 is TGTGCCAGCAGCCTCCCGGACAACTCCTACGAGCAGTACTTC.

The chain couples TRBV7-8 to TRBJ2-5; TRBD2 matches at 7 bases. The length of the CDR3 is 16 residues. The germline V gene encodes CDR1 SGHVS and CDR2 FQNEAQ. V lost 1 base to trimming and J lost 5 bases; unmatched junction nucleotides: 10. This CDR3 is CASSLEVGGRGETQYF. CDR3 DNA: TGTGCCAGCAGCTTAGAGGTGGGAGGGCGAGGGGAGACCCAGTACTTC.

This chain links TRBV27 with TRBJ2-1; possibly TRBD2 for D (6 bases). This CDR3 comprises 11 residues. Trimming took off 9 bases at V and 5 bases at J, with 8 bases between the two ends. Germline V gene lookup returns CDR1 MNHEY and CDR2 SMNVEV (reference sequence). CDR3: CASGTHNEQFF. DNA of the CDR3: TGTGCCAGTGGGACTCACAATGAGCAGTTCTTC.

This clone has just one count. V gene TRBV27 combines with J gene TRBJ1-1; 8 bases are a match to TRBD1. In germline, CDR1 is MNHEY, CDR2 SMNVEV (reference sequence). CDR3 length: 17 residues. V gave up 4 bases and J gave up 2 bases; unmatched junction bases: 12. CDR3 region: CASSSTDRAPENTEAFF. In DNA form, the CDR3 reads TGTGCCAGCAGTTCGACGGACAGGGCACCCGAAAACACTGAAGCTTTCTTT.

V gene TRBV11-2 combines with J gene TRBJ1-6, with D maybe TRBD1 (6 bases). This CDR3 contains 15 residues. CDR1 and CDR2 from the germline V gene are SGHAT and FQNNGV. Trimming took 5 bases from V and 8 from J, leaving 16 bases between them. The CDR3 region has the DNA TGTGCCAGCAGCGCCACCGCACAGGGCTATTCACCCCTCCACTTT. Translation: CASSATAQGYSPLHF.

This chain uses TRBV13 with TRBJ2-7, with D possibly matching TRBD1 (5 bases). Germline assignment: CDR1 PRHDT and CDR2 FYEKMQ (reference sequence). Deletions cut 3 bases from V and 5 bases from J, with 17 bases between. This CDR3 spans 15 amino acids. CDR3 coding DNA: TGTGCCAGCAGCTTTACCGGCCAGGGTCGACACGAGCAGTACTTC. This gives the protein CASSFTGQGRHEQYF.

The chain recombines TRBV5-1 with TRBJ2-7; 9 nucleotides agree with TRBD2. V lost 1 base and J lost 6; bases outside the gene matches: 8. This CDR3 region has 15 residues. Germline lookup yields CDR1 SGHRS and CDR2 YFSETQ. CDR3 DNA sequence: TGCGCCAGCAGCTTGCCGGCGGGAGGGCTGGTCGAGCAGTACTTC. Translating it yields CASSLPAGGLVEQYF.

This chain joins TRBV7-9 and TRBJ2-6; D ambiguous. The CDR3 consists of 12 residues. CDR1 and CDR2 (germline): SEHNR, FQNEAQ (reference sequence). V was clipped by 7 bases and J by 1 base, with 2 bases between them. CDR3 bases: TGTGCCAGCAATTCTGGGGCCAACGTCCTGACTTTC. The encoded protein is CASNSGANVLTF.

The chain joins TRBV27 to TRBJ2-2; D could derive from TRBD1 or TRBD2 (5 bases each). There are 16 residues in the CDR3. V was cut by 5 bases and J by 4 bases, with 17 bases left in between. CDR1 and CDR2 (germline): MNHEY, SMNVEV (reference sequence). CDR3 loop: CASSTRGVEGTGELFF. The CDR3, as DNA: TGTGCCAGCAGTACCCGAGGGGTAGAGGGCACCGGGGAGCTGTTTTTT.

The chain links TRBV4-2 to TRBJ1-5; TRBD1 matches 9 bases. V was clipped by 4 bases and J by 9 bases; unmatched bases: 10. CDR3 length equals 15 residues. Per germline, CDR1 LGHNA and CDR2 YNFKEQ. The CDR3 DNA reads TGTGCCAGCAGCCCCTTAATTGGGACAGGGAGGCCCCAGCATTTT. Protein: CASSPLIGTGRPQHF.